A selection of T cell receptor beta chains follows, all from one sample in a study of cytomegalovirus exposure and HLA in healthy donors. The data were produced by immunoSEQ multiplex PCR, yet TCRdb's version contains in-frame clones alone and is incomplete. The data show 100,000 to 150,000 clones, with about 81% seen just once and 5.5% to 7% held by the top ten. What was sequenced was PBMCs. The origin of the receptors is a woman in her 40s in good health and CMV-seropositive. CDR3s include the opening cysteine and the closing phenylalanine or tryptophan. A D gene is named only where the DNA matches it firmly. Size is omitted from some rows. Given values are once, few, many or a class for expanded clones.

j_gene | abundance | v_gene | d_gene | CDR3nt | CDR3aa
TRBJ2-1 | . | TRBV7-2 | TRBD1 | TGTGCCAGCAGCCTCGGGACAGGGTCCTACAATGAGCAGTTCTTC | CASSLGTGSYNEQFF
TRBJ2-1 | . | TRBV7-2 | TRBD2 | TGTGCCAGCAGCCGCAGGGGGGCGGGAGGGTACAATGAGCAGTTCTTC | CASSRRGAGGYNEQFF
TRBJ2-7 | . | TRBV11-3 | TRBD1 | TGTGCCAGCAGCTTAGAAGGGACAGGGGACAACGAGCAGTACTTC | CASSLEGTGDNEQYF
TRBJ1-4 | . | TRBV7-9 | TRBD1 | TGTGCCAGCAGCTCCCCGGGACAGGGAGAAGAAAAACTGTTTTTT | CASSSPGQGEEKLFF
TRBJ2-1 | . | TRBV9 | . | TGTGCCAGCAGCTCGACTAGCTCCTACAATGAGCAGTTCTTC | CASSSTSSYNEQFF
TRBJ2-7 | . | TRBV28 | . | TGTGCCAGCACCCAGGGAATTCCCTACGAGCAGTACTTC | CASTQGIPYEQYF
TRBJ2-5 | . | TRBV5-1 | . | TGCGCCAGCAGCTCGCCGTCTAAGGAGACCCAGTACTTC | CASSSPSKETQYF
TRBJ1-1 | . | TRBV6-5 | TRBD1 | TGTGCCAGCCTGGGGACAGCGCTGAACACTGAAGCTTTCTTT | CASLGTALNTEAFF
TRBJ2-5 | . | TRBV7-6 | TRBD2 | TGTGCCAGCAGCCTGTATAGTAGCGGGTACCAAGAGACCCAGTACTTC | CASSLYSSGYQETQYF
TRBJ1-2 | . | TRBV9 | . | TGTGCCAGCAGCGTAGGTGTTCCCCATAGGGGCTATGGCTACACCTTC | CASSVGVPHRGYGYTF
TRBJ2-2 | . | TRBV11-3 | TRBD1 | TGTGCCAGCAGCTCCCGGGACAGGGGGCCCGGGGAGCTGTTTTTT | CASSSRDRGPGELFF
TRBJ1-4 | . | TRBV18 | . | TGTGCCAGCTCTCTCAGGGAAACAGTCGGCGAAAAACTGTTTTTT | CASSLRETVGEKLFF
TRBJ2-2 | . | TRBV27 | TRBD2 | TGTGCCAGCAGTATGCGGCCCTCTAGCGGGGGGTACACCGGGGAGCTGTTTTTT | CASSMRPSSGGYTGELFF
TRBJ2-4 | once | TRBV2 | . | TGTGCCAGCAGAGAACCGGGACTAGCCAAAAACATTCAGTACTTC | CASREPGLAKNIQYF
TRBJ2-1 | . | TRBV4-3 | . | TGCGCCAGCAGTTCAAGGTGGGGGGACGGTGAGCAGTTCTTC | CASSSRWGDGEQFF
TRBJ2-7 | . | TRBV4-1 | TRBD2 | TGCGCCAGCAGCCCTAGCGGGGGGGTCTCCTACGAGCAGTACTTC | CASSPSGGVSYEQYF
TRBJ2-7 | . | TRBV6-1 | . | TGTGCCAGCAGTGATGTTGGACTGATTTCCTACGAGCAGTACTTC | CASSDVGLISYEQYF
TRBJ2-5 | . | TRBV7-2 | TRBD1 | TGTGCCAGCAGCCCGGGACAGGCCCAAGAGACCCAGTACTTC | CASSPGQAQETQYF
TRBJ2-4 | . | TRBV5-4 | TRBD2 | TGTGCCAGCAGCCCCTCGCGGGAGGGGCTGGGGAACATTCAGTACTTC | CASSPSREGLGNIQYF
TRBJ2-5 | . | TRBV5-1 | TRBD2 | TGCGCCAGCAGCTTGGTACCTAGCGGTAGGGAGACCCAGTACTTC | CASSLVPSGRETQYF
TRBJ1-1 | . | TRBV5-8 | TRBD1 | TGTGCCAGCAGCGAAGGAACGGGACAGCAGAACACTGAAGCTTTCTTT | CASSEGTGQQNTEAFF
TRBJ1-1 | . | TRBV28 | . | TGTGCCAGCAAGCACTTGCGGGGGAACACTGAAGCTTTCTTT | CASKHLRGNTEAFF
TRBJ1-5 | . | TRBV28 | . | TGTGCCAGCAGCCCTGCCGGGGGGGGCGGTCAGCCCCAGCATTTT | CASSPAGGGGQPQHF
TRBJ1-1 | . | TRBV7-3 | . | TGTGCCAGCAGTGTTCAGGCTAACACTGAAGCTTTCTTT | CASSVQANTEAFF